This TCR beta chain was identified in a study of beta chain features in type 1 diabetes. Background on the study: Sorted cells from all samples, numbering roughly 100 million, were examined. Study-wide points: An over-representation of cells with high TCR expression could result from cDNA sequencing. The question left open here concerned HLA type influencing TCRB rearrangement. Type 1 diabetes patients showed a moderate but significant shortening of TCRB CDR3s in all four CD4+ subsets.

The V gene's germline CDR1 is LGHNA and CDR2 YSLEER. The CDR3 length is 14 residues. V was trimmed by 1 base and J by 7 bases, leaving 8 bases between them. TCRB transcripts that were expressed got sequenced, as all of the isolated RNA had been reverse transcribed. Sequenced by immunoSEQ multiplex PCR; TCRdb stores in-frame clones only, minus some. The sample yields over 600,000 clones, over 10% seen once. This clone was observed a handful of times. Its target is not known. The TCR sequence derives from a man between 25 and 39 years old with type 1 diabetes. Sequenced input: naive CD4+ T cells from blood. This rearrangement joins TRBV4-3 to TRBJ1-6; D might be TRBD1 (6 bases). CDR3 DNA: TGCGCCAGCAGCCAAGGGGGGCACAATTCACCCCTCCACTTT. The encoded protein is CASSQGGHNSPLHF.